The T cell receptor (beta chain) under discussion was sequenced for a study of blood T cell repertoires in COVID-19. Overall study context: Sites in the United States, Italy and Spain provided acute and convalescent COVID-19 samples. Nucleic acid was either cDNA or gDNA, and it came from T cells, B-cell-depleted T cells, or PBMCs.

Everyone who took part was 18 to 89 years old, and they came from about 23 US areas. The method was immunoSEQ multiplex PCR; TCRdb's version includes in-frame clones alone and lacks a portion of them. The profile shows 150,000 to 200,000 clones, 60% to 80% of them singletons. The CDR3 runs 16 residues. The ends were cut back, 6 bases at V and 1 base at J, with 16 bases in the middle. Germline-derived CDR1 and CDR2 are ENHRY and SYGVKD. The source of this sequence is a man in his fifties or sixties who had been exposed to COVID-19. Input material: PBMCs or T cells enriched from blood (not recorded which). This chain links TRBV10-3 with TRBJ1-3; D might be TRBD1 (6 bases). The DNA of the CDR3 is TGTGCCATCAGGGCGTCCGGGGGGCGGTCTGGAAACACCATATATTTT. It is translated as CAIRASGGRSGNTIYF.